The entry below describes one T cell receptor beta chain. Using immunoSEQ multiplex PCR, the repertoire was profiled, and TCRdb retains in-frame clones only, with some absent. The top ten clones hold 6.5% to 7% of a sample with under 200,000 clones, about 82% of them seen once. These data are taken from a study of blood T cell repertoires in COVID-19. For the study at large: PBMCs, B-cell-depleted T cells, or T cells provided the cDNA or gDNA that made up the material.

The CDR3 contains 15 residues. Germline CDR1 reads SGDLS; CDR2 reads YYNGEE. After removal of 3 bases from V and 4 bases from J, the junction contained 9 bases not matched to a gene. The origin of this receptor is a man aged 70-80 years with active or convalescent COVID-19. The sequenced sample consisted of peripheral blood. The chain combines TRBV9 with TRBJ1-1; 7 nucleotides match TRBD1. The CDR3 coding sequence is TGTGCCAGCAGCGCGACGACAGGGCTGCCCACTGAAGCTTTCTTT. Its protein is CASSATTGLPTEAFF.